One T cell receptor beta chain is described in this entry. What it binds is unknown. This sample is part of a study of cytomegalovirus exposure and HLA in healthy donors. Study-level findings and limits: Some TCR beta chains (approximately 180 of them) were listed as cytomegalovirus-associated. A later analysis linked a missense variant in DCLRE1C to the trimming of TCR beta V and J genes. Clonal expansion, a later analysis showed, was greater in HLA-associated TCR beta chains than in equally common others.

Germline assignment: CDR1 MNHEY and CDR2 SMNVEV (reference sequence). J lost 5 bases, V lost 8 bases, and 8 bases had no gene match. This CDR3 spans 13 amino acids. PCR used 60 Vbeta primers and 13 Jbeta primers. The table came from immunoSEQ multiplex PCR; TCRdb's copy has only in-frame clones and leaves some out. The sample comprises approximately 120,000 clones, less than 80% of which are singletons, and over 7% rests with the top ten. This sequence joins TRBV27 and TRBJ2-5, with 7 positions matching TRBD2. This TCR derives from a woman in her 50s in good health and CMV-seropositive. The material sequenced was PBMCs. The CDR3 spells CASGDGGWETQYF. The CDR3 coding sequence is TGTGCCAGCGGAGACGGGGGGTGGGAGACCCAGTACTTC.